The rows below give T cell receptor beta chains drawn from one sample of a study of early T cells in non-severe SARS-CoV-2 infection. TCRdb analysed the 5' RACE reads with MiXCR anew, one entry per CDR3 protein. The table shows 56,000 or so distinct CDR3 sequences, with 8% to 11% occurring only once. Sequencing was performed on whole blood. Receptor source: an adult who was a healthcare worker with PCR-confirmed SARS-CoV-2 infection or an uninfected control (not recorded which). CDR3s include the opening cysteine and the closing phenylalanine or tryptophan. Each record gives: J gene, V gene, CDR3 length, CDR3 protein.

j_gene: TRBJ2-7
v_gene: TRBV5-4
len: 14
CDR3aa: CASRPGTSDFEQYF

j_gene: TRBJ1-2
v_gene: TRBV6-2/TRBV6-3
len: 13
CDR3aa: CASTTGSGYGYTF

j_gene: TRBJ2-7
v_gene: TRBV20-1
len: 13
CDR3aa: CSYWAGGGYEQYF

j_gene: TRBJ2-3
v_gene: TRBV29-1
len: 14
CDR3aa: CSVGGGTRTDTQYF

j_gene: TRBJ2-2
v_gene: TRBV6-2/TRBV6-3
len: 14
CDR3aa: CASNPSLNTGELFF

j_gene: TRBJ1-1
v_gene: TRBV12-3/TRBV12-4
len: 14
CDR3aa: CASSLAGGYAEAFF

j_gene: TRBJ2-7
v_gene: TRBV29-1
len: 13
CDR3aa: CSAGQGSTYEQYF

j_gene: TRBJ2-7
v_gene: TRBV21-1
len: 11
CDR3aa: CASRTSGMAYF

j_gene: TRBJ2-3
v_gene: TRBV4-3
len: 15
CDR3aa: CASSQGHLPGDTQYF

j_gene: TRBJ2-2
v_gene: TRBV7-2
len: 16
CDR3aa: CASAITGAGGEGELFF

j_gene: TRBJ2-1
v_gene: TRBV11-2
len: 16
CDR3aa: CASSPPVSSGSNEQFF

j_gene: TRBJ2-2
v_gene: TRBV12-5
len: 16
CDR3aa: CASGLGLRGATGELFF

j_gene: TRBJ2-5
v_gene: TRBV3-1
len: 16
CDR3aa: CASSQDRAGWEETQYF

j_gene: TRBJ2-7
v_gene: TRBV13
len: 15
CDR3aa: CASSLGKGGSYEQYF

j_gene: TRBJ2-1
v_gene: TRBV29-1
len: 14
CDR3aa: CSVEGSGDGNEQFF

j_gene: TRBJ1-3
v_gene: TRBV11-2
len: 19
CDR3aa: CASSLGTGTVVDSGNTIYF

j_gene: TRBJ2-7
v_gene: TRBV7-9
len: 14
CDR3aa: CASSDAGVTYEQYF

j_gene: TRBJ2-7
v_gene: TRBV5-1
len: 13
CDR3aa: CASSLEITYEQYF

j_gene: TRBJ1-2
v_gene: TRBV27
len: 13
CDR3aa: CASSPPVGGGYTF

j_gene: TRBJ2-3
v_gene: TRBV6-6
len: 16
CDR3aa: CASSKLRTATTDTQYF

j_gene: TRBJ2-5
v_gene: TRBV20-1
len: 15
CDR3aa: CSARAASQGQASQYF

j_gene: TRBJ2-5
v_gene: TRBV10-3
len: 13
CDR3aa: CAITSGAGETQYF

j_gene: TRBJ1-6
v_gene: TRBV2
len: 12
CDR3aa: CASSEGGAPLHF

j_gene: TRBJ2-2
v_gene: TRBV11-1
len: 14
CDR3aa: CASSFGQYTGELFF

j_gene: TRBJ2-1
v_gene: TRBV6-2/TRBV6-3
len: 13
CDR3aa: CASSYFPGDEQFF

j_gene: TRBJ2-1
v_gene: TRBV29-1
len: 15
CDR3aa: CSVVGTESSYNEQFF

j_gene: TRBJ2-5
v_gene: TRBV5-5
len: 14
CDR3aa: CASSLGHVQETQYF

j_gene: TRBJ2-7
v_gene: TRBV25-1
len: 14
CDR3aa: CASSEHQGAGEQYF

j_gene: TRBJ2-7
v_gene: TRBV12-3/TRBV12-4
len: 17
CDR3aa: CASSLGLAGDPSYEQYF

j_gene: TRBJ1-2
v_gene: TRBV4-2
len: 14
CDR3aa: CASSPADRDYGYTF

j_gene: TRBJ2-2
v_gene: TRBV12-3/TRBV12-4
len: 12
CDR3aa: CASSLFSDRLFF

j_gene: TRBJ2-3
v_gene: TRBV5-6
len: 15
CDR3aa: CASSLVASGTDTQYF

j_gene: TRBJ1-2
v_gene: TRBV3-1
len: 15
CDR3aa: CASSQEDRDGYGYTF

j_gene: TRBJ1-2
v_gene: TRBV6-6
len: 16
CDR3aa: CASSYSSGQGSYGYTF

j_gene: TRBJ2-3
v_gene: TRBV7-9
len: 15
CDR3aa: CASITLGGRTDTQYF

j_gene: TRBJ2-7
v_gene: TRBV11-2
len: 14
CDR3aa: CASSLSLLSYEQYF

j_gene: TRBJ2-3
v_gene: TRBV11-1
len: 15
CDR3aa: CASSPWVVETDTQYF

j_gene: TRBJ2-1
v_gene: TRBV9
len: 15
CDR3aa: CASSVAQRAYNEQFF

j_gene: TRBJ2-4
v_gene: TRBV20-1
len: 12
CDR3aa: CSAGGGNSIQYF

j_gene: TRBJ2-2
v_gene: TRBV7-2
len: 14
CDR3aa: CASSETSGRPPLFF

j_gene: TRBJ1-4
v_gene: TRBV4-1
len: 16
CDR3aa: CASSQGQGTTNEKLFF

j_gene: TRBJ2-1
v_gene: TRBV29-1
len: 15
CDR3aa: CSVEDGRMSYNEQFF

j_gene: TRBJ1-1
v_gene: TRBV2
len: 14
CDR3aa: CASSRQGTGTEAFF

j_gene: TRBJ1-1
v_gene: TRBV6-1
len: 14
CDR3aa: CASSNRGTNTEAFF

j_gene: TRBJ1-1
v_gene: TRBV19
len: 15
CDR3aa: CASSKRGHLNTEAFF

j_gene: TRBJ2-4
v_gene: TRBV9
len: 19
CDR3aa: CASSPFQWQGGVAKNIQYF

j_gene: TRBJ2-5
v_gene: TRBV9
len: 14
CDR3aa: CASSVEHSEETQYF

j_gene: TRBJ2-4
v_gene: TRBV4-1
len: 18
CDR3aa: CASSSGLAGGRAKNIQYF

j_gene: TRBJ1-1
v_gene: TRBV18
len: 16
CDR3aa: CASSQGGQGWDTEAFF

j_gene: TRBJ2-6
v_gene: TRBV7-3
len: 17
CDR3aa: CASSLAGGYSGANVLTF

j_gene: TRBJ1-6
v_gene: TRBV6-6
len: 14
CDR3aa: CASSYSGGNSPLHF

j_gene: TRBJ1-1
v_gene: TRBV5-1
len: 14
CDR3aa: CASSLVDMNTEAFF

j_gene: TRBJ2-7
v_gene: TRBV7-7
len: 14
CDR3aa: CASSPGSRADEQYF